The 5 T cell receptor beta chains reported below all come from one sample, sequenced in a study of post-analysis software for immune sequencing data (dated by TCRdb to the mid-2010s). Results the study describes overall, beyond this receptor: Roughly 5 TRBV segments, including TRBV5-6, TRBV5-1 and TRBV20-1, were significantly more frequent in patients than controls.

Libraries were made using PCR. Sequencing relied on an Illumina HiSeq 2500. Unique molecular identifiers were incorporated into TCR beta cDNA libraries to reduce PCR and sequencing biases. Using fastp at Q25 and MiXCR, TCRdb reprocessed the public reads and kept productive beta chains. One record per CDR3 amino acid sequence lists the most common genes and DNA. This sample is represented by 700,000 to 800,000 distinct CDR3 sequences; 30% of them were singletons. 0.55% to 0.65% of the sample is in the top ten clones. Their specific antigens are unknown. What was sequenced was blood. Receptor source: a girl under 18 with multiple sclerosis.

This chain joins TRBV7-2 and TRBJ2-2; 7 bases map to TRBD2. The CDR3 sequence is 14 residues long. The germline V gene has CDR1 SGHTA and CDR2 FQGNSA. The junction had 3 bases not matched to a gene; V was cut back by 4 bases and J by 4 bases. CDR3 DNA: TGTGCCAGCAGCTCTATAGCGGGCACCGGGGAGCTGTTTTTT. Residues: CASSSIAGTGELFF. Looking up the rest from reference TRBV7-2 and TRBJ2-2 gives the full variable domain: GAGVSQSPSNKVTEKGKDVELRCDPISGHTALYWYRQSLGQGLEFLIYFQGNSAPDKSGLPSDRFSAERTGGSVSTLTIQRTQQEDSAVYLCASSSIAGTGELFFGEGSRLTVL.

The table lists this clonotype with many counts. CDR3 nucleotides: TGCGCCAGCAGCCAAAGGAGCACAGATACGCAGTATTTT. Protein product: CASSQRSTDTQYF. This chain uses TRBV4-3 with TRBJ2-3; D gene uncertain. The CDR3 is 13 amino acids. Germline V gene sequence: CDR1 LGHNA, CDR2 YSLEER. Deletions cut 2 bases from V and 0 bases from J, with 3 bases between.

The chain couples TRBV28 to TRBJ2-2, with TRBD2 identical over 9 bases. The germline CDR1 and CDR2 sequences are MDHEN and SYDVKM. The CDR3 extends over 17 amino acids. V gave up 0 bases and J gave up 4 bases; unmatched junction bases: 6. The CDR3 loop reads CASSLWVAGVSTGELFF. For the CDR3, the DNA is TGTGCCAGCAGTTTATGGGTAGCGGGAGTCTCCACCGGGGAGCTGTTTTTT.

This clonotype was counted a few times. CDR3 nucleotide sequence: TGTGCCAGCAGCTTAAAAGAGGACAGGGGCACAGATACGCAGTATTTT. Its translation: CASSLKEDRGTDTQYF. The chain is built from TRBV7-2 and TRBJ2-3, with 8 bases aligning to TRBD1. This CDR3 region has 16 residues. Germline V gene data show CDR1 as SGHTA and CDR2 as FQGNSA. The V gene end was trimmed by 2 bases and the J gene end by 1 base; junction bases not matched to a gene: 5.

CDR3 bases: TGTGCCAGCAGCCCTCCCGGACAGTTGAACACTGAAGCTTTCTTT. Residues: CASSPPGQLNTEAFF. The rearrangement links TRBV4-2 to TRBJ1-1; TRBD1 might be the D (6 bases). The CDR3 runs to 15 residues. Trimming stripped 4 bases from V and 0 bases from J, with 12 bases between. Germline assignment: CDR1 LGHNA and CDR2 YNFKEQ.